A single sample is the source of the 26 T cell receptor beta chains below, sequenced in a study of CD8+CD57+ T cells in acquired aplastic anemia. The TCR beta profiling, which covered VDJ combination and CDR3 sequence, was carried out using genomic DNA as the template. TCRdb analysed the reads with MiXCR anew, one entry per CDR3 protein. Of 190,000 or so distinct CDR3 sequences detected, approximately 60% appear once; the ten largest clones hold about 29%. Specimen: sorted CD4+, CD8+, or CD8+CD57+ T cells (not recorded which) from PBMCs. The receptors here all came from a human donor in good health.

V and J are TRBV5-1 and TRBJ1-5; 8 positions agree with TRBD1. Germline lookup yields CDR1 SGHRS and CDR2 YFSETQ. V shed 1 base and J 3 bases; nucleotides not matched to a gene: 6. The CDR3 is 16 amino acids. The CDR3 nucleotides are TGCGCCAGCAGCTTGACAGGGGGAAACTACAATCAGCCCCAGCATTTT. Translated: CASSLTGGNYNQPQHF.

The V gene is TRBV20-1, the J gene TRBJ2-7; TRBD2 agrees at 9 bases. The V gene end was trimmed by 4 bases and the J gene end by 6 bases; junction bases not matched to a gene: 7. Germline CDR1 is DFQATT and CDR2 is SNEGSKA (reference sequence). This CDR3 region has 13 residues. CDR3 nucleotides: TGCAGTGCTACGACGCGGGAGGGCCTCGAGCAGTACTTC. Its protein is CSATTREGLEQYF.

This sequence joins TRBV15 and TRBJ2-7; possibly TRBD1 for D (6 bases). This CDR3 contains 17 residues. Trimming cost V 3 bases and J 3 bases, with 21 bases left between them. Germline V lookup: CDR1 LNHNV, CDR2 YYDKDF (reference sequence). The CDR3 DNA sequence: TGTGCCACCAGCAGGGATTTAAGACAGGCCAGTCGCTACGAGCAGTACTTC. Its translation: CATSRDLRQASRYEQYF.

This clonotype occurred once. CDR3 protein: CSASLAGTGGEQYF. The DNA of the CDR3 is TGCAGTGCTAGTTTAGCCGGGACAGGTGGGGAGCAGTACTTC. This rearrangement joins TRBV20-1 to TRBJ2-7, with TRBD1 matching 8 bases. This CDR3 has 14 residues. After removal of 3 bases from V and 7 bases from J, the junction contained 11 bases not matched to a gene. Germline CDR1 DFQATT, CDR2 SNEGSKA (reference sequence).

Notes on this clonotype: Germline is not matched at one junction end, which may reflect a read error. The chain employs TRBV9 and TRBJ1-2; no clear D. Germline V CDR1 and CDR2: SGDLS, YYNGEE. The CDR3 totals 13 residues. As DNA, the CDR3 is TGTGCCAGCAGTTTGGGTATGAACTATGACTACACCTTC. Translated, it gives CASSLGMNYDYTF.

For this clonotype: The junction departs from the called germline gene at one end, perhaps through a read error. The gene calls are TRBV9 and TRBJ2-1; D possibly corresponds to TRBD1 (6 bases). Germline assignment: CDR1 SGDLS and CDR2 YYNGEE. CDR3 length equals 15 residues. In DNA form, the CDR3 reads TGCGCCAGCAGTGAGTTGGGGGCCGATTACAATGAGCAGTTCTTC. Translating it yields CASSELGADYNEQFF. Full variable domain (outside the CDR3, taken from reference TRBV9 and TRBJ2-1): DSGVTQTPKHLITATGQRVTLRCSPRSGDLSVYWYQQSLDQGLQFLIQYYNGEERAKGNILERFSAQQFPDLHSELNLSSLELGDSALYFCASSELGADYNEQFFGPGTRLTVL.

This clonotype is deemed medium-sized (0.01 to 0.1%). Germline and junction disagree at one end, which may indicate a read error. This sequence joins TRBV7-7 and TRBJ2-5; perhaps TRBD2 as D (6 bases). In germline, CDR1 is SSHAT, CDR2 FNYEAQ (reference sequence). This CDR3 is 13 amino acids long. Here the CDR3 reads CASSLEGRETQYF. The CDR3 DNA reads TGTGCTAGCAGCTTAGAGGGGAGGGAGACCCAGTACTTC.

This clonotype was recorded once. The chain is built from TRBV7-9 and TRBJ2-7; 8 bases are shared with TRBD2. This CDR3 has 14 amino acids. Germline CDR1 is SEHNR and CDR2 is FQNEAQ (reference sequence). V gave up 4 bases and J gave up 5 bases; unmatched junction bases: 7. CDR3 in DNA: TGTGCCAGCAGCTCGACTAGCGTTGGTAACGAGCAGTACTTC. Protein sequence: CASSSTSVGNEQYF.

The chain links TRBV4-1 to TRBJ1-2, with D unclear. The length of the CDR3 is 11 residues. Trimming removed 1 base at V and 8 bases at J, with 5 bases between. CDR1 and CDR2 from the germline V gene are MGHRA and YSYEKL. The CDR3 nucleotides read TGCGCCAGCAGCCAAGTTGAGGGCTACACCTTC. This codes for CASSQVEGYTF.

This clonotype appeared a single time. The V gene is TRBV13, the J gene TRBJ2-7; 8 nucleotides line up with TRBD2. The germline V gene has CDR1 PRHDT and CDR2 FYEKMQ (reference sequence). With V trimmed by 5 bases and J by 2 bases, 8 bases remained unmatched. This CDR3 has 15 residues. In nucleotides, the CDR3 is TGTGCCAGCAGCCCCCCAAGCGGGAGCCCCTACGAGCAGTACTTC. Protein product: CASSPPSGSPYEQYF.

As to this clonotype: One junction end does not reproduce the germline sequence, and a read error may be involved. The chain combines TRBV7-9 with TRBJ2-7; possibly TRBD2 for D (6 bases). The CDR3 has 15 residues. The germline CDR1 and CDR2 sequences are SEHNR and FQNEAQ (reference sequence). CDR3 in amino acids: CASSLWRGSSYEQYF. The DNA for the CDR3 is TGCGCCAGCAGCTTGTGGCGGGGAAGCTCCTACGAGCAGTACTTC.

This chain joins TRBV2 and TRBJ2-5; 7 bases are shared with TRBD2. This CDR3 spans 12 amino acids. V dropped 6 bases and J dropped 7; count of bases not matched to a gene: 5. CDR1 and CDR2 (germline): SNHLY, FYNNEI. CDR3 DNA: TGTGCCAGCAGCGGACTAGTTGGGACCCAGTACTTC. Residues: CASSGLVGTQYF.

The chain recombines TRBV25-1 with TRBJ2-7, with 8 bases fitting TRBD1. V gave up 4 bases and J gave up 3 bases; unmatched junction bases: 11. Germline V gene sequence: CDR1 MGHDK, CDR2 SYGVNS. This CDR3 contains 16 residues. CDR3 bases: TGTGCCAGCAGTGTATCCCTGGGACAGGACTACTACGAGCAGTACTTC. It is translated as CASSVSLGQDYYEQYF.

The rearrangement links TRBV27 to TRBJ2-1; D is unclear. This CDR3 has 13 residues. Germline CDR1 is MNHEY and CDR2 is SMNVEV (reference sequence). Trimming removed 2 bases from V and 6 bases from J, with 8 bases in between. The DNA for the CDR3 is TGTGCCAGCAGTTTAGGGCTATTCAATGAGCAGTTCTTC. This codes for CASSLGLFNEQFF.

The chain uses TRBV20-1 and TRBJ2-6; TRBD2 might be the D (5 bases). Germline CDR1 DFQATT, CDR2 SNEGSKA (reference sequence). V lost 5 bases and J lost 2, with 10 bases in between. This CDR3 comprises 14 residues. CDR3: CSADGGAGANVLTF. CDR3 nucleotide sequence: TGCAGTGCTGACGGAGGCGCTGGGGCCAACGTCCTGACTTTC.

There are a few counts of this clonotype. The gene calls are TRBV28 and TRBJ2-1, with no clear D. V lost 5 bases and J lost 0, with 11 bases in between. The CDR3 contains 15 residues. Germline V gene data show CDR1 as MDHEN and CDR2 as SYDVKM. The CDR3 DNA sequence: TGTGCCAGCAGTCAAACTAAAAGCTCCTACAATGAGCAGTTCTTC. Amino acid sequence: CASSQTKSSYNEQFF.

The genes are TRBV6-5 and TRBJ2-1, with TRBD2 matching 10 bases. The junction had 6 bases not matched to a gene; V was cut back by 2 bases and J by 8 bases. Germline CDR1 and CDR2: MNHEY and SVGAGI. CDR3 length: 15 residues. As DNA, the CDR3 is TGTGCCAGCAGTTACACAGCGGGAGGGCATCATGAGCAGTTCTTC. Its translation is CASSYTAGGHHEQFF.

The table lists this clonotype with many counts. The J gene is TRBJ2-3, the V gene TRBV3-1, with 8 bases lining up with TRBD2. The CDR3 contains 16 residues. Germline V gene data show CDR1 as LGHDT and CDR2 as YNNKEL (reference sequence). V shed 4 bases, J shed 0 bases, and the junction held 6 bases outside the gene matches. CDR3 region: CASSPLADLSTDTQYF. The DNA of the CDR3 is TGTGCCAGCAGCCCACTAGCGGATCTTAGCACAGATACGCAGTATTTT.

The chain combines TRBV6-5 with TRBJ2-1; D perhaps matches TRBD2 (5 bases). This CDR3 has 15 residues. Germline V gene data show CDR1 as MNHEY and CDR2 as SVGAGI. V was pared by 6 bases and J by 4 bases, with 16 bases between. In DNA, the CDR3 is TGTGCCAGCAGAACCTCGGAACCGGGGTACAATGAGCAGTTCTTC. It yields the protein CASRTSEPGYNEQFF.

The rearrangement uses TRBV19 and TRBJ1-6; D is undetermined. This CDR3 region has 13 residues. Between the trimmed V and J ends, which lost 3 bases and 6 bases, there was a span of 6 bases. From germline, CDR1 is LNHDA and CDR2 SQIVND (reference sequence). CDR3 in amino acids: CASSMDGNSPLHF. The CDR3 DNA reads as TGTGCCAGTAGTATGGACGGTAATTCACCCCTCCACTTT.

In this sample, this clonotype turned up a few times. The gene calls are TRBV27 and TRBJ2-2, with TRBD1 matching 7 bases. The CDR3 loop spans 14 amino acids. V lost 7 bases to trimming and J lost 4 bases; unmatched junction nucleotides: 6. Per the germline V gene, CDR1 is MNHEY and CDR2 is SMNVEV (reference sequence). The CDR3 DNA sequence: TGTGCCAGCACCCCCGGGACAGCCACCGGGGAGCTGTTTTTT. It yields the protein CASTPGTATGELFF.

The J gene is TRBJ2-7, the V gene TRBV7-9, with D tentatively TRBD2 (5 bases). CDR1 and CDR2 (germline): SEHNR, FQNEAQ (reference sequence). This CDR3 is 14 amino acids long. V lost 1 base and J 3 bases, leaving 10 bases between the germline ends. The CDR3 DNA reads as TGTGCCAGCAGCTTAGGAGGGAAGCTCTACGAGCAGTACTTC. Residues: CASSLGGKLYEQYF. The entire variable domain, with the rest obtained from reference TRBV7-9 and TRBJ2-7, is as follows: DTGVSQNPRHKITKRGQNVTFRCDPISEHNRLYWYRQTLGQGPEFLTYFQNEAQLEKSRLLSDRFSAERPKGSFSTLEIQRTEQGDSAMYLCASSLGGKLYEQYFGPGTRLTVT.

This chain connects TRBV29-1 to TRBJ2-7, with 7 bases lining up with TRBD2. Germline CDR1 is SQVTM and CDR2 is ANQGSEA. This CDR3 comprises 14 residues. J lost 3 bases, V lost 8 bases, and 13 bases had no gene match. The CDR3 region has the DNA TGCAGCAGTGACGTGCCTAGCGGTCGCTACGAGCAGTACTTC. Translating gives CSSDVPSGRYEQYF.

The rearrangement uses TRBV7-9 and TRBJ1-2; no firm D call. The CDR3 has 15 residues. Germline assignment: CDR1 SEHNR and CDR2 FQNEAQ (reference sequence). The germline V and J ends were trimmed by 6 bases and 3 bases, with 17 bases remaining between them. CDR3 loop: CASSVVMENHYGYTF. The CDR3 DNA reads TGTGCCAGCAGTGTAGTCATGGAAAATCACTATGGCTACACCTTC. The variable domain in full, completed from reference TRBV7-9 and TRBJ1-2, reads DTGVSQNPRHKITKRGQNVTFRCDPISEHNRLYWYRQTLGQGPEFLTYFQNEAQLEKSRLLSDRFSAERPKGSFSTLEIQRTEQGDSAMYLCASSVVMENHYGYTFGSGTRLTVV.

The chain carries TRBV7-3 and TRBJ1-1; maybe TRBD1 (6 bases). The V end was cut by 2 bases, the J end by 6 bases, with 13 bases between. CDR3 length equals 14 residues. The germline gives CDR1 SGHTA, CDR2 FQGTGA. The CDR3 coding sequence is TGTGCCAGCAGCTTATTTCAGGGGACCGCTGAAGCTTTCTTT. Its protein is CASSLFQGTAEAFF.

The V gene is TRBV6-1, the J gene TRBJ1-2, with TRBD1 matching 7 bases. Germline V gene data show CDR1 as MNHNS and CDR2 as SASEGT. This CDR3 is built from 14 residues. V shed 0 bases and J 7 bases; nucleotides not matched to a gene: 5. The CDR3 DNA is TGTGCCAGCAGTGAAGCCGGGACAGAGATTGGCTACACCTTC. Amino acids: CASSEAGTEIGYTF.